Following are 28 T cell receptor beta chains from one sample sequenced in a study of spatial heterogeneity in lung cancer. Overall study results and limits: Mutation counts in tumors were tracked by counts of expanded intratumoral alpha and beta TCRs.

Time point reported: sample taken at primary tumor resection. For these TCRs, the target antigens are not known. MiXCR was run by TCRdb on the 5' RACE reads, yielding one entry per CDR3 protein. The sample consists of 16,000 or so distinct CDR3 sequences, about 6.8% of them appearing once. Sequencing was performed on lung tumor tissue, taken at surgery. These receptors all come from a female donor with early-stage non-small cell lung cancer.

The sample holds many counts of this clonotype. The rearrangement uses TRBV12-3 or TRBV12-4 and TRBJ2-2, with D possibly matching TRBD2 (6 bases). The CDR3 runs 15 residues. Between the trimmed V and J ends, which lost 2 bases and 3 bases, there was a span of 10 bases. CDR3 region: CASSLIGGHTGELFF. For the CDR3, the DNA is TGTGCCAGCAGTTTAATTGGAGGGCACACCGGGGAGCTGTTTTTT.

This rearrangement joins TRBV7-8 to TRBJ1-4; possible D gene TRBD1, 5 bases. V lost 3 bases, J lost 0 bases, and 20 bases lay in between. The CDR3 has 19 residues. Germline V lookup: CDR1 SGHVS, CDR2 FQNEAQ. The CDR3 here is CASSFLQKRGVATNEKLFF. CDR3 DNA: TGTGCCAGCAGCTTTTTACAGAAAAGGGGAGTTGCAACTAATGAAAAACTGTTTTTT.

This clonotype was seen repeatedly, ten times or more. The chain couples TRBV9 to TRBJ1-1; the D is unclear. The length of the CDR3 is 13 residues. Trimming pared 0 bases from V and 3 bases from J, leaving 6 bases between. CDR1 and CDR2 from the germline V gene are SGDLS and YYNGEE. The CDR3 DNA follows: TGTGCCAGCAGCGTAGTCGTAGACACTGAAGCTTTCTTT. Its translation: CASSVVVDTEAFF.

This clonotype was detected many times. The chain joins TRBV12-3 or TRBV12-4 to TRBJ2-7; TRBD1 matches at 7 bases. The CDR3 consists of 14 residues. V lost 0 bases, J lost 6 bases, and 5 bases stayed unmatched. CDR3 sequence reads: CASSLAARGSEQYF. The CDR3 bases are TGTGCCAGCAGTTTAGCGGCCAGGGGGTCCGAGCAGTACTTC.

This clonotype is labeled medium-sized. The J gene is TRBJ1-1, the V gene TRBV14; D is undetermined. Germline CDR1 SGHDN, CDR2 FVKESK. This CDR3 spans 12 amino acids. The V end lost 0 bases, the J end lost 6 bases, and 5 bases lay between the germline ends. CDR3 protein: CASSQDSAEAFF. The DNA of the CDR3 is TGTGCCAGCAGCCAAGACAGTGCTGAAGCTTTCTTT.

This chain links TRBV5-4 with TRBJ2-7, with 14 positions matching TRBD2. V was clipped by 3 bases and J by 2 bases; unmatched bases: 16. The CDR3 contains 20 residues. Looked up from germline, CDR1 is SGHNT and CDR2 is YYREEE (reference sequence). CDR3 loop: CASSSGQGTTSGGAAYEQYF. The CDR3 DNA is TGTGCCAGCAGCTCAGGACAGGGAACGACTAGCGGGGGGGCAGCCTACGAGCAGTACTTC. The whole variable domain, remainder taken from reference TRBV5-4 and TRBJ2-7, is ETGVTQSPTHLIKTRGQQVTLRCSSQSGHNTVSWYQQALGQGPQFIFQYYREEENGRGNFPPRFSGLQFPNYSSELNVNALELDDSALYLCASSSGQGTTSGGAAYEQYFGPGTRLTVT.

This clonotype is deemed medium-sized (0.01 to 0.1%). CDR3 protein: CSARPGVARYNEQFF. The CDR3 coding sequence is TGCAGTGCAAGGCCGGGGGTAGCGCGTTACAATGAGCAGTTCTTC. This chain joins TRBV20-1 and TRBJ2-1; the D gene is possibly TRBD2 (6 bases). CDR1 and CDR2 from the germline V gene are DFQATT and SNEGSKA (reference sequence). The V and J ends lost 6 bases and 4 bases respectively, with 19 bases between them. The CDR3 totals 15 residues.

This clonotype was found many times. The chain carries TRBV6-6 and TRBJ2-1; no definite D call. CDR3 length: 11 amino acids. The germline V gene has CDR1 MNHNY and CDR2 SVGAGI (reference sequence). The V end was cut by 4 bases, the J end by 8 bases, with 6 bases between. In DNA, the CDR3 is TGTGCCAGCAGTTCCCGGGATGAGCAGTTCTTC. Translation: CASSSRDEQFF.

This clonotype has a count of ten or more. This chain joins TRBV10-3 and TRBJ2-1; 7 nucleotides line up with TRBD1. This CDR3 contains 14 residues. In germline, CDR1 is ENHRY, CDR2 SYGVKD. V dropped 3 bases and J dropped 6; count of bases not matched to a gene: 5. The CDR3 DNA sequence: TGTGCCATCAGTGACAACAGGGGCGGCAATGAGCAGTTCTTC. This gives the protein CAISDNRGGNEQFF.

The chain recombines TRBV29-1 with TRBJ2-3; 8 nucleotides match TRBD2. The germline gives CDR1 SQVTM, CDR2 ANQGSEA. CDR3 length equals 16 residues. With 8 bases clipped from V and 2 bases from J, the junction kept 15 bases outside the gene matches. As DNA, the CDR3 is TGCAGCCCTCCCGGGACTAGATCCTTTTTCACAGATACGCAGTATTTT. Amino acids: CSPPGTRSFFTDTQYF.

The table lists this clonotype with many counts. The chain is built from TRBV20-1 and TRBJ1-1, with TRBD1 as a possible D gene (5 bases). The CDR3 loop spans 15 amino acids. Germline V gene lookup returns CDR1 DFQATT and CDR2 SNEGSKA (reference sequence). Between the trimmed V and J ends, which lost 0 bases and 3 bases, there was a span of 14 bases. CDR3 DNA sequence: TGCAGTGCTAGAGACACCTTTCAGGGATACACTGAAGCTTTCTTT. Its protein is CSARDTFQGYTEAFF.

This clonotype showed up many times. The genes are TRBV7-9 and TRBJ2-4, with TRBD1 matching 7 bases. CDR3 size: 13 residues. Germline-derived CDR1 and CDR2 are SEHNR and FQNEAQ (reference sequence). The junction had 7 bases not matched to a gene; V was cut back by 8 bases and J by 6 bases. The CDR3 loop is CASGTGVGNIQYF. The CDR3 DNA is TGTGCCAGCGGAACAGGGGTAGGAAACATTCAGTACTTC.

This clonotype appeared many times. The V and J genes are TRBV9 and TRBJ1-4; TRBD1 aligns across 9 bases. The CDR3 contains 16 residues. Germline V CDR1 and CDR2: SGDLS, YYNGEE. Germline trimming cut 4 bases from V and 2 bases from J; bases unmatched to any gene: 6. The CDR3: CASSKQGATTNEKLFF. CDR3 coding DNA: TGTGCCAGCAGCAAACAGGGGGCGACTACTAATGAAAAACTGTTTTTT.

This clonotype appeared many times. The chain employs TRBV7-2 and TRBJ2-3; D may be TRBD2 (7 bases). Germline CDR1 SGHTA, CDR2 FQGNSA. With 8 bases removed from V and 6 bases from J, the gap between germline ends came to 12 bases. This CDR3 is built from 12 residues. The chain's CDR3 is CASREGGDTQYF. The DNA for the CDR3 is TGTGCCAGCCGCGAGGGGGGGGATACGCAGTATTTT.

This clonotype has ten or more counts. The CDR3 is CAGEEGGSANYGYTF. CDR3 DNA sequence: TGTGCCGGGGAAGAGGGGGGCTCAGCTAACTATGGCTACACCTTC. The chain links TRBV2 to TRBJ1-2; D is possibly TRBD1 (6 bases). CDR1 is SNHLY, CDR2 FYNNEI, per germline. Between the trimmed V and J ends, which lost 11 bases and 0 bases, there was a span of 19 bases. This CDR3 is 15 amino acids long.

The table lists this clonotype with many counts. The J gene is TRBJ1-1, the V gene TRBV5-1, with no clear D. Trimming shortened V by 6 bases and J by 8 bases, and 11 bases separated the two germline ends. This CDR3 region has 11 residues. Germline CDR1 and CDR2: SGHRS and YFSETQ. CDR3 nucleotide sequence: TGCGCCAGCAAAGGCCGATTAGAAGCTTTCTTT. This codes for CASKGRLEAFF.

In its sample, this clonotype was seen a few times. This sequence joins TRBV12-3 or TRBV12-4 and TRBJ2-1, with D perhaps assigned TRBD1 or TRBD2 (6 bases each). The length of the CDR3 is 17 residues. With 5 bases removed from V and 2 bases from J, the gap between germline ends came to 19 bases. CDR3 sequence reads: CASSTFGGLVAYNEQFF. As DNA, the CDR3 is TGTGCCAGCAGTACTTTTGGGGGGCTGGTCGCCTACAATGAGCAGTTCTTC.

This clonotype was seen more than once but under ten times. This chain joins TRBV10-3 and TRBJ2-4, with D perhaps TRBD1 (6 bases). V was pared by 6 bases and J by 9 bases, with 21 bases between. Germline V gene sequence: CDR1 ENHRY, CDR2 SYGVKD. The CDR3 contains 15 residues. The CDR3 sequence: CAISPQGPSPGIQYF. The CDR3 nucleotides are TGTGCCATCAGCCCACAGGGACCTTCGCCGGGCATTCAGTACTTC.

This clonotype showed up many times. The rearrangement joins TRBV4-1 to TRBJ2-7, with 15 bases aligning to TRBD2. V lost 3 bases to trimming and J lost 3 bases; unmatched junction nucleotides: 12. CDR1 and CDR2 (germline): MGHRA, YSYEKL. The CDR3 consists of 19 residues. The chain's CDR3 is CASSHPGLAGGIDFYEQYF. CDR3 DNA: TGCGCCAGCAGCCACCCGGGACTAGCGGGGGGAATCGACTTCTACGAGCAGTACTTC.

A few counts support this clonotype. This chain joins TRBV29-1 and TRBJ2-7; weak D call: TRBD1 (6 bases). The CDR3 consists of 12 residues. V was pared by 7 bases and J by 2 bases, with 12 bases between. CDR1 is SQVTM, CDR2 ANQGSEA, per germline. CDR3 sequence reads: CSGQDSPYEQYF. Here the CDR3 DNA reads TGCAGCGGCCAGGACAGCCCCTACGAGCAGTACTTC.

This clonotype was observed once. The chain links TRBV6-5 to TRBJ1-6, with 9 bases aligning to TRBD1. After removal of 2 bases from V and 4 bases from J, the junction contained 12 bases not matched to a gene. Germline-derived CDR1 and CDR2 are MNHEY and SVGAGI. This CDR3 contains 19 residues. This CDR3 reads CASSYTAAGTGSYNSPLHF. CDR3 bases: TGTGCCAGCAGTTACACAGCTGCCGGGACAGGGTCTTATAATTCACCCCTCCACTTT.

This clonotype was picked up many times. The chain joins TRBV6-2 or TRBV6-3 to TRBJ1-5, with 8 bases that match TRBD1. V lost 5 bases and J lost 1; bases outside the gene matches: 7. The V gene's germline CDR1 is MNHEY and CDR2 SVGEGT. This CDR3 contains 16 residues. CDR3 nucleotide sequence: TGTGCCAGCAGTGACCGGACAGGGCAGAGCAATCAGCCCCAGCATTTT. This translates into CASSDRTGQSNQPQHF.

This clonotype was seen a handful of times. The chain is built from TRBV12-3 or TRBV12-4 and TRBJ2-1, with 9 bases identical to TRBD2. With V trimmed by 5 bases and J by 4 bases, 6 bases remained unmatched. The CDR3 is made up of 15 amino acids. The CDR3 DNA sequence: TGTGCCAGCAGTCCTTTCGCGGGGGGGTACAATGAGCAGTTCTTC. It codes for CASSPFAGGYNEQFF.

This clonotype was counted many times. CDR3 protein: CASSQDPFGEQFF. The DNA of the CDR3 is TGCGCCAGCAGCCAAGACCCGTTTGGTGAGCAGTTCTTC. The chain recombines TRBV4-1 with TRBJ2-1; D unclear. V lost 0 bases and J lost 9, with 9 bases in between. The CDR3 extends over 13 amino acids. Germline V gene sequence: CDR1 MGHRA, CDR2 YSYEKL.

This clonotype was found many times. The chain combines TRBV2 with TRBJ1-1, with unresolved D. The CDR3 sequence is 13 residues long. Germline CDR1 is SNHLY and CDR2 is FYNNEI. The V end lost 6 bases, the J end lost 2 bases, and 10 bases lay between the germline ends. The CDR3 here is CASSYRPNTEAFF. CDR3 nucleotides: TGTGCCAGCAGCTACAGACCTAACACTGAAGCTTTCTTT.

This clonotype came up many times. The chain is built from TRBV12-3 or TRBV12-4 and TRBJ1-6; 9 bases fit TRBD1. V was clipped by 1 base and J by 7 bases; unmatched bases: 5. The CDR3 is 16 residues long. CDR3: CASSLVGQGPNSPLHF. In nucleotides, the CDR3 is TGTGCCAGCAGTTTAGTTGGACAGGGGCCCAATTCACCCCTCCACTTT.

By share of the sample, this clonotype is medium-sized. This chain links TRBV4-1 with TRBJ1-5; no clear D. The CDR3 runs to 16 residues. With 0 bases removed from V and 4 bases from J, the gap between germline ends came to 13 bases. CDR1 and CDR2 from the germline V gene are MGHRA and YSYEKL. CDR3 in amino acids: CASSQDPGNHNQPQHF. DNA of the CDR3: TGCGCCAGCAGCCAAGACCCGGGAAACCATAATCAGCCCCAGCATTTT.

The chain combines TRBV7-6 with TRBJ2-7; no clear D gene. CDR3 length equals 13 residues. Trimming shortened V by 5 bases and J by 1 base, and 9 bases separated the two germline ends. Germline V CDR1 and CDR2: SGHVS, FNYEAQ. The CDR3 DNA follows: TGTGCCAGCAGCATCGGGTCATCCTACGAGCAGTACTTC. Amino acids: CASSIGSSYEQYF.